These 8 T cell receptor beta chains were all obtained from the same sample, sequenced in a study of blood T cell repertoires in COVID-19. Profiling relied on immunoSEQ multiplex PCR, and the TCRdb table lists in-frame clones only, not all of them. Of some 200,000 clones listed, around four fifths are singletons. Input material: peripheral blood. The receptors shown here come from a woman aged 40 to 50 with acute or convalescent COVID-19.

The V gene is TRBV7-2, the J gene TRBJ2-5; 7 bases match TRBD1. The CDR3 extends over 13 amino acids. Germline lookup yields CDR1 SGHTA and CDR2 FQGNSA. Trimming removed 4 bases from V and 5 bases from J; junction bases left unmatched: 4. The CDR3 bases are TGTGCCAGCAGCTGGGGGACAGCCGAGACCCAGTACTTC. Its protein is CASSWGTAETQYF. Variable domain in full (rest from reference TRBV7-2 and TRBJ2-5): GAGVSQSPSNKVTEKGKDVELRCDPISGHTALYWYRQSLGQGLEFLIYFQGNSAPDKSGLPSDRFSAERTGGSVSTLTIQRTQQEDSAVYLCASSWGTAETQYFGPGTRLLVL.

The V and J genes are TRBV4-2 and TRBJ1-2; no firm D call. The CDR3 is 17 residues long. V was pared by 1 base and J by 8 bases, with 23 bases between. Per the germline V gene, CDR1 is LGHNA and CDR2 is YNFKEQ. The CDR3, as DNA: TGTGCCAGCAGCCAAGTACCCCCTGGAGCGGCCGAGTGGGGCTACACCTTC. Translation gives CASSQVPPGAAEWGYTF.

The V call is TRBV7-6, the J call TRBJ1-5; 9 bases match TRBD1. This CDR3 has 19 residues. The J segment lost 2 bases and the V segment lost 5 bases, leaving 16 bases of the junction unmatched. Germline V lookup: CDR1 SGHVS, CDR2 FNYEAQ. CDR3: CASSPTGTGKFYRNQPQHF. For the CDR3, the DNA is TGTGCCAGCAGCCCTACCGGGACAGGGAAGTTCTATCGCAATCAGCCCCAGCATTTT.

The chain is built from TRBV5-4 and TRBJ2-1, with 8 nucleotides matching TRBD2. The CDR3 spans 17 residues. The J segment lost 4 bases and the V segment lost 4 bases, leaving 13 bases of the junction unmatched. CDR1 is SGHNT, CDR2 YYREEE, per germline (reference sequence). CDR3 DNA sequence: TGTGCCAGCAGCCCCCTCTCAGCGGGGGCCTTATACAATGAGCAGTTCTTC. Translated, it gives CASSPLSAGALYNEQFF.

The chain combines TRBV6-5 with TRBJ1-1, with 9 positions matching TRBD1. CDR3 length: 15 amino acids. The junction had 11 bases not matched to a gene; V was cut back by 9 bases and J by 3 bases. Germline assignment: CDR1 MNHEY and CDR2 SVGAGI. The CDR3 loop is CASRWTGDGYTEAFF. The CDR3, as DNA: TGTGCCAGTCGATGGACAGGGGATGGATACACTGAAGCTTTCTTT.

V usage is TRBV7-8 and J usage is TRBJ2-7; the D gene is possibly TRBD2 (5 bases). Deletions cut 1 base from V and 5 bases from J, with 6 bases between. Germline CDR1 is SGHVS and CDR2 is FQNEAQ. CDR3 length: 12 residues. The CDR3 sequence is CASSLGTHEQYF. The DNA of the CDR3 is TGTGCCAGCAGCTTAGGGACTCACGAGCAGTACTTC.

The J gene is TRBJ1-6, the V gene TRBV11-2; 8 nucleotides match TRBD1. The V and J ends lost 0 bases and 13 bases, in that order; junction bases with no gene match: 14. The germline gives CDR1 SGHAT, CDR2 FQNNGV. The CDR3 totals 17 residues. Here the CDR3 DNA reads TGTGCCAGCAGCTTAGACCCCCCAGGGGGCGTCGCGCCCCCCCTCCACTTT. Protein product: CASSLDPPGGVAPPLHF.

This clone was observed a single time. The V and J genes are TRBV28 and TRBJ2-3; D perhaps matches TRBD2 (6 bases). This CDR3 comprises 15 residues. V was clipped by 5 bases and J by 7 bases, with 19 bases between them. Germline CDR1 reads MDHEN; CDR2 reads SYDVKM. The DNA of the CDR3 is TGTGCCAGCAGTCCTCCGGGACTGGGGGTTCATACGCAGTATTTT. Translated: CASSPPGLGVHTQYF.